The following is a T cell receptor (beta chain) sequence with its context. What it recognizes is unknown. With UMI labels, 5' RACE was used to prepare the TRB cDNA libraries. TCRdb re-called the 5' RACE reads and shows each CDR3 protein once, DNA omitted. Its clone listing holds around 160,000 distinct CDR3 sequences. Naivety in CD8+ T cells corresponded to a CD45RO-CCR7+CD27+CD95- phenotype. The CDR3 spans 14 residues. Germline CDR1 reads LNHNV; CDR2 reads YYDKDF (reference sequence). This sample is drawn from a study of CXCR3-negative and CXCR3-positive naive CD8 T cells. Study at large: The TRB read total, about 135 million, broke down to about 1.5 +/- 0.3 million reads per library.

Study-level results: Memory cells diverged, while naive CXCR3-positive and CXCR3-negative cells had similar TRBV-TRBJ usage. Naive cells with CXCR3 showed TRB CDR3s that were more hydrophobic than those in CXCR3-negative naive cells. The study found comparably high diversity in both naive subsets and much lower diversity in memory CD8+ cells.

The receptor comes from a human donor in good health. Some clones in this sample may be carry-over from other donors' samples. The rearrangement joins TRBV15 to TRBJ2-1; the D call of TRBD1 rests on TCRdb alone, since no DNA is present to check it. Input material: naive CXCR3+ CD8+ T cells from blood. Subset defined: CD45RO-CCR7+CD27+CD95- naive CD8+ T cells expressing CXCR3 (TNR3+). CDR3 region: CATSNTQTGDEQFF.